This T cell receptor (beta chain) was obtained from a study of CD8+ T cells in alopecia areata. The CDR3 has 14 residues. Germline V gene sequence: CDR1 NNHDY, CDR2 SYVADS. Reverse transcribed after extraction, RNA yielded cDNA as the sequencing template. Only in-frame clones appear in the TCRdb table, and some are missing; sequencing was by immunoSEQ multiplex PCR. The repertoire consists of roughly 260,000 clones, none detected only once. Cutaneous lymph nodes were pooled and cells sorted by CD4, CD8alpha, NKG2D, NKG2ACE and more. There are a few counts of this clone. Gene names are the mouse ones. The read stops 4 residues short of the end of the CDR3; the missing end is completed from the germline J gene.

The sequence was obtained from a C3H/HeJ mouse with alopecia areata. The MHC haplotype of the strain is H2-k. The chain is built from TRBV13-3 and TRBJ2-1; the match to TRBD2 covers 7 bases. The sequenced sample consisted of CD4+ T cells sorted from a lymph node. CDR3 sequence reads: CASSDGGGKAEQFF. The sequenced part of the CDR3 DNA is TGTGCCAGCAGTGATGGGGGGGGGAAGGCT.